Following are 11 T cell receptor beta chains from one sample sequenced in a study of T cell responses to AZD1222 COVID-19 vaccine. This table comes from immunoSEQ multiplex PCR, and its TCRdb copy is limited to in-frame clones, with some not included. The sample records 150,000 to 190,000 clones, about 88% being singletons. The sequencing used peripheral blood, collected after recovery from COVID-19. The receptors were sampled from an adult who had recovered from COVID-19.

V gene TRBV5-4 combines with J gene TRBJ1-6; 8 nucleotides line up with TRBD1. V trimming: 0 bases; J trimming: 9 bases; junction bases outside the gene matches: 8. Germline V CDR1 and CDR2: SGHNT, YYREEE (reference sequence). The CDR3 has 16 amino acids. In DNA, the CDR3 is TGTGCCAGCAGCTTGGGAGGACAGGGTGATGGTTCACCCCTCCACTTT. Protein: CASSLGGQGDGSPLHF.

The rearrangement links TRBV19 to TRBJ2-3; D might be TRBD2 (7 bases). This CDR3 has 17 amino acids. With 4 bases removed from V and 4 bases from J, the gap between germline ends came to 21 bases. In germline, CDR1 is LNHDA, CDR2 SQIVND (reference sequence). The CDR3 DNA is TGTGCCAGTAGTACCTCCTTTAGGGGGAGGGCCTCAGATACGCAGTATTTT. Translating gives CASSTSFRGRASDTQYF.

This sequence joins TRBV19 and TRBJ2-2; D remains ambiguous. The V end was cut by 7 bases, the J end by 7 bases, with 16 bases between. The CDR3 spans 14 residues. CDR1 LNHDA and CDR2 SQIVND come from the germline V gene (reference sequence). CDR3 protein: CASKTLGLGGELFF. The CDR3, as DNA: TGTGCCAGTAAGACCCTCGGGCTTGGCGGGGAGCTGTTTTTT.

CDR3 region: CASSAPGQGGGQPQHF. CDR3 nucleotides: TGTGCCAGCAGTGCTCCGGGACAGGGAGGTGGACAGCCCCAGCATTTT. The chain carries TRBV2 and TRBJ1-5; TRBD1 agrees at 9 bases. The CDR3 totals 16 residues. Germline trimming cut 4 bases from V and 7 bases from J; bases unmatched to any gene: 11. Per the germline V gene, CDR1 is SNHLY and CDR2 is FYNNEI.

The rearrangement uses TRBV2 and TRBJ2-1, with TRBD2 identical over 12 bases. The CDR3 runs to 15 residues. From germline, CDR1 is SNHLY and CDR2 FYNNEI. Trimming at V came to 5 bases and at J to 12 bases, leaving 11 bases not matched to a gene. CDR3 amino acids: CASSPLAGGQQGQFF. The CDR3 bases are TGTGCCAGCAGTCCACTAGCGGGAGGTCAACAAGGGCAGTTCTTC. Full variable domain (missing parts from reference TRBV2 and TRBJ2-1): EPEVTQTPSHQVTQMGQEVILRCVPISNHLYFYWYRQILGQKVEFLVSFYNNEISEKSEIFDDQFSVERPDGSNFTLKIRSTKLEDSAMYFCASSPLAGGQQGQFFGPGTRLTVL.

The chain links TRBV4-1 to TRBJ1-4; no definite D call. The CDR3 contains 13 residues. V was shortened by 3 bases and J by 8 bases, with 10 bases between the two germline ends. Germline loops: CDR1 MGHRA, CDR2 YSYEKL. CDR3 bases: TGCGCCAGCAGCCAGTTGGGAGACGAAAAACTGTTTTTT. This gives the protein CASSQLGDEKLFF.

The chain employs TRBV5-1 and TRBJ2-3, with 11 nucleotides matching TRBD2. The CDR3 loop spans 19 amino acids. Germline trimming cut 0 bases from V and 0 bases from J; bases unmatched to any gene: 9. CDR1 SGHRS and CDR2 YFSETQ come from the germline V gene. CDR3 loop: CASSLGGTSGLTSTDTQYF. CDR3 in DNA: TGCGCCAGCAGCTTGGGAGGGACTAGCGGATTGACTAGCACAGATACGCAGTATTTT.

CDR3 protein: CASSESTPGYYEQYF. The CDR3 bases are TGTGCCAGCAGTGAATCGACCCCAGGCTACTACGAGCAGTACTTC. J is TRBJ2-7 and V is TRBV25-1; unclear D gene. Germline CDR1 and CDR2: MGHDK and SYGVNS. CDR3 length: 15 amino acids. V was pared by 1 base and J by 3 bases, with 13 bases between.

The chain uses TRBV18 and TRBJ1-4; D ambiguous. Trimming pared 0 bases from V and 10 bases from J, leaving 12 bases between. Per the germline V gene, CDR1 is KGHSH and CDR2 is LQKENI. The CDR3 consists of 14 residues. This CDR3 is CASSPPNREGKLFF. DNA for the CDR3: TGTGCCAGCTCACCACCGAACAGAGAGGGAAAACTGTTTTTT.

This clone was picked up one time. The rearrangement links TRBV7-9 to TRBJ2-7; a possible D gene is TRBD2 (6 bases). Germline V lookup: CDR1 SEHNR, CDR2 FQNEAQ (reference sequence). The CDR3 loop spans 15 amino acids. V gave up 1 base and J gave up 3 bases, with 13 bases separating them. The CDR3 reads CASSLVRGEGYEQYF. The CDR3 DNA follows: TGTGCCAGCAGCTTAGTGCGGGGTGAAGGCTACGAGCAGTACTTC.

The table lists this clone with a count of one. The chain links TRBV27 to TRBJ2-1, with D perhaps matching TRBD1 or TRBD2 (7 bases each). Germline CDR1 and CDR2: MNHEY and SMNVEV (reference sequence). The CDR3 totals 14 residues. Trimming left V 8 bases short and J 5 bases short, with 16 bases between. CDR3 bases: TGTGCCAGCGCCCAGGGGGGGAACAACAATGAGCAGTTCTTC. Residues: CASAQGGNNNEQFF.